This TCR beta chain stems from a study of blood T cell repertoires in COVID-19. Across the whole study: Acute and convalescent COVID-19 samples came from the United States, Italy and Spain. The analysed material was cDNA or gDNA that came from T cells, B-cell-depleted T cells, or PBMCs.

Germline values: CDR1 LNHDA, CDR2 SQIVND (reference sequence). This CDR3 has 17 residues. V was clipped by 1 base and J by 4 bases, with 18 bases between them. Original processing notes: Estimated nucleated cell counts came from reference gene primer amplification. Assay: immunoSEQ multiplex PCR; the TCRdb copy retains only in-frame clones and omits some. V, J and clone size are taken as reported in that table, and D and trimming were inferred from the DNA itself. The sample has 99,000 or so clones; approximately 88% are singletons. This sequence was found in a human donor in a cohort sampled during active COVID-19. This sequence joins TRBV19 and TRBJ2-3; perhaps TRBD1 as D (5 bases). What was sequenced was peripheral blood. CDR3 region: CASSIGGRAYPADTQYF. CDR3 nucleotide sequence: TGTGCCAGTAGTATAGGAGGCAGGGCCTACCCGGCAGATACGCAGTATTTT.